This record looks at one TCR beta chain sequence and its context. The sample holds one count of this clone. Its antigen is unknown. No clone much larger than this one lies a single base away; base qualities are absent. The sample originates from a study of Ad26.COV2.S vaccination and SARS-CoV-2 variants (dated by TCRdb to 2020 to 2022). Broadly, across the study: Donors in the vaccine arm were drawn from COV1001, a multicentre, randomized, double-blind, placebo-controlled phase I-IIa trial testing Ad26.COV2.S in healthy adults. TCRbeta repertoire sequencing was used to assess the specificity and breadth of SARS-CoV-2-reactive T cell receptors after Ad26.COV2.S vaccination. Trial participants were randomized into five groups of five: low-dose or high-dose Ad26.COV2.S given once or twice, or placebo on both occasions. A total of 32 samples were included in the TCR-sequenced set, comprising 19 Ad26.COV2.S vaccine recipients, 5 placebo recipients and 8 SARS-CoV-2 convalescent individuals. Dosing of Ad26.COV2.S was intramuscular, at either 5x10^10 or 1x10^11 viral particles, delivered as one shot or as two shots spaced 56 days apart. Investigators remained blinded to trial group allocation during experiments and outcome assessment.

Inclusive of the bounding cysteine and phenylalanine, the CDR3 is 14 residues long. The kept DNA is CDR3 alone, 42 bases in frame from the first base. V trim: 4 bases; J trim: 7 bases; unmatched bases: 3. The germline V gene specifies SGDLS as CDR1 and YYNGEE as CDR2. The intended sense of this specimen's treatment or condition label: about 20 received Ad26.COV2.S at low or high dose, single or two shots; about 5 received placebo; per-sample allocation not given. Repertoires of vaccine and placebo recipients were sequenced from samples collected on day 63 after the first injection. Between 29 July and 7 August 2020, Cohort 1b enrolled some 25 adults aged 18-55 years at one site in Boston, USA. Ad26.COV2.S was a replication-incompetent adenovirus type 26 vector expressing a prefusion-stabilized SARS-CoV-2 spike protein from the original Wuhan strain. Points the paper makes about the study in general: Substantial breadth of spike-specific CD8+ and CD4+ T cell responses was reported after vaccination. The authors noted that the TCR breadth and depth analyses may have underestimated total T cell responses. Spike-specific TCR breadth was higher in Ad26.COV2.S recipients than in placebo recipients (P = 0.0014). Non-spike TCR breadth was comparable between vaccine and placebo recipients, consistent with the vaccine containing only spike. The study lacked the statistical power to compare responses across vaccine doses or regimens.

The immunoSEQ Assay was used to sequence TCRbeta CDR3 regions. After extraction, genomic DNA underwent amplification by bias-controlled multiplex PCR, followed by high-throughput sequencing. The authors processed their data as follows. To quantify the absolute abundance of each unique TCRbeta CDR3 region, sequences were collapsed and filtered. T cell fraction was estimated by normalizing TCRbeta template counts to usable DNA, which was measured by amplifying reference genes present in all nucleated cells. Repertoire TCRs were annotated as SARS-CoV-2-specific when V gene, CDR3 amino acid sequence and J gene were exactly matched to a known reactive TCR set. The reference SARS-CoV-2 TCR set was derived from MIRA and filtered for enrichment in COVID-19-positive ImmuneCODE repertoires, a step that removed public or cross-reactive TCRs. Using the MIRA antigens, annotated TCRs were further analysed by specific ORF or by position within an ORF. Depth was the summed frequency of annotated unique rearrangements, while breadth was defined as annotated unique rearrangements over total unique productive rearrangements. Two-sided Wilcoxon rank-sum tests were used to compare TCR breadth between groups. TCRdb stores this immuneACCESS table with in-frame sequences only. Part of the clones is absent; in the studies checked, under half of the shortfall reflects unresolved V genes, and no reason is known for the rest. The V and J calls and clone size come from that table; D and trimming were worked out from the DNA. The sample data list around 450,000 clones, and about 90% of these were observed just once. Around 4.5% of the sample is held by the ten biggest clonotypes.

This material consisted of peripheral blood, taken in a trial of Ad26.COV2.S vaccine versus placebo. The TCR comes from a person aged 18-60 years who received the Ad26.COV2.S COVID-19 vaccine or a placebo. The rearranged chain carries TRBV9 and TRBJ2-1; TRBD2 fits 12 bases in the junction. The CDR3 protein sequence reads: CASSLAGGGNEQFF. The DNA sequence is TGTGCCAGCAGCCTAGCGGGAGGGGGGAATGAGCAGTTCTTC.